These 9 T cell receptor beta chains share one sample of origin, sequenced in a study of early T cells in non-severe SARS-CoV-2 infection. TCRdb reanalysed the 5' RACE reads using MiXCR and keeps one entry per CDR3 protein. Of 25,000 to 30,000 distinct CDR3 sequences in the sample, 3.5% to 5.5% were seen once. The sequenced material came from whole blood. Receptors were obtained from an adult who was a healthcare worker with PCR-confirmed SARS-CoV-2 infection or an uninfected control (not recorded which).

Sample share makes this clonotype medium-sized (0.01 to 0.1%). The chain combines TRBV27 with TRBJ2-7; D perhaps matches TRBD2 (6 bases). The CDR3 consists of 15 residues. Deletions cut 3 bases from V and 0 bases from J, with 12 bases between. In germline, CDR1 is MNHEY, CDR2 SMNVEV (reference sequence). The CDR3 DNA reads TGTGCCAGCAGTTTTTATAGGGGACTCTCCTACGAGCAGTACTTC. It yields the protein CASSFYRGLSYEQYF.

This clonotype was seen more than once but under ten times. This chain links TRBV29-1 with TRBJ2-5; D tentatively fits TRBD1 or TRBD2 (5 bases each). This CDR3 contains 12 residues. Trimming stripped 4 bases from V and 0 bases from J, with 6 bases between. Germline V gene sequence: CDR1 SQVTM, CDR2 ANQGSEA. CDR3 bases: TGCAGCGTTGCGGGACACCAAGAGACCCAGTACTTC. Translated, it gives CSVAGHQETQYF.

This clonotype was detected many times. This chain joins TRBV7-2 and TRBJ2-3, with 13 nucleotides matching TRBD2. The CDR3 sequence is 16 residues long. With V trimmed by 3 bases and J by 3 bases, 3 bases remained unmatched. In germline, CDR1 is SGHTA, CDR2 FQGNSA. Here the CDR3 reads CASSFGLAGATDTQYF. In DNA, the CDR3 is TGTGCCAGCAGCTTCGGACTAGCGGGAGCGACAGATACGCAGTATTTT.

In this sample, this clonotype turned up many times. V usage is TRBV27 and J usage is TRBJ2-3; D possibly corresponds to TRBD1 (5 bases). The CDR3 totals 16 residues. Trimming took off 2 bases at V and 3 bases at J, with 15 bases between the two ends. Germline CDR1 and CDR2: MNHEY and SMNVEV (reference sequence). The CDR3 here is CASSLRRISGTDTQYF. The CDR3 DNA reads TGTGCCAGCAGTTTAAGGCGGATTTCAGGGACAGATACGCAGTATTTT.

This clonotype was detected only a few times. The CDR3 nucleotides read TGTGCCAGCAGCTTAGGCGGGAGGGCCGAAGATACGCAGTATTTT. Translation gives CASSLGGRAEDTQYF. V gene TRBV11-3 combines with J gene TRBJ2-3, with 9 bases identical to TRBD2. Trimming at V came to 1 base and at J to 5 bases, leaving 4 bases not matched to a gene. CDR3 size: 15 residues. Looked up from germline, CDR1 is SGHNT and CDR2 is YENEEA.

This clonotype was detected ten times or more. The V gene is TRBV5-4, the J gene TRBJ2-5, with 14 bases fitting TRBD2. The CDR3 runs to 18 residues. V lost 3 bases and J lost 2; bases outside the gene matches: 9. Germline values: CDR1 SGHNT, CDR2 YYREEE (reference sequence). This CDR3 is CASSSPGTSGRGQETQYF. The CDR3 DNA is TGTGCCAGCAGCTCACCCGGGACTAGCGGGAGAGGGCAAGAGACCCAGTACTTC.

This clonotype appeared many times. V gene TRBV27 combines with J gene TRBJ2-7, with D uncertain. The ends were cut back, 5 bases at V and 2 bases at J, with 10 bases in the middle. The CDR3 covers 13 residues. Germline V lookup: CDR1 MNHEY, CDR2 SMNVEV (reference sequence). CDR3 in amino acids: CASSLGFTYEQYF. CDR3 coding DNA: TGTGCCAGCAGTCTGGGCTTTACCTACGAGCAGTACTTC.

In this sample, this clonotype turned up once. With a much larger clone just one base away, this may be a read error. V usage is TRBV20-1 and J usage is TRBJ1-1, with 7 bases fitting TRBD1. CDR1 DFQATT and CDR2 SNEGSKA come from the germline V gene (reference sequence). There are 14 residues in the CDR3. Germline trimming cut 5 bases from V and 1 base from J; bases unmatched to any gene: 7. Here the CDR3 DNA reads TGCAGTGCTTGCCGGGACAGCCAGAACACTGAAGCTTTCTTT. It translates to CSACRDSQNTEAFF.

This clonotype was counted ten times or more. The chain links TRBV5-1 to TRBJ2-1; D ambiguous. The germline V gene has CDR1 SGHRS and CDR2 YFSETQ. The CDR3 is made up of 15 amino acids. Trimming cost V 0 bases and J 5 bases, with 12 bases left between them. The CDR3 here is CASSLGLGIHNEQFF. CDR3 coding DNA: TGCGCCAGCAGCTTGGGGCTAGGGATCCACAATGAGCAGTTCTTC.